This entry lists 13 T cell receptor beta chains sequenced from one sample in a study of T cells in Graves' hyperthyroidism and ophthalmopathy. RNA transcripts were the template for amplifying TCR beta CDR3 regions. HTBI primers were the set used in a first-round RT-PCR of the TCR CDR3. TCRdb recomputed calls from the multiplex PCR reads with MiXCR, one row per CDR3 protein. The sample contains about 420,000 distinct CDR3 sequences, approximately 15% of which appear only once. Input material: blood. These TCRs come from a woman aged 18-29 years with Graves' hyperthyroidism.

J is TRBJ1-4 and V is TRBV18, with D perhaps matching TRBD1 (5 bases). CDR3 size: 18 residues. CDR1 is KGHSH and CDR2 is LQKENI in the germline V gene. V lost 3 bases and J lost 4, with 21 bases in between. The CDR3 here is CASSPNFVAAGGNEKLFF. CDR3 in DNA: TGTGCCAGCTCACCCAACTTCGTAGCAGCGGGGGGTAATGAAAAACTGTTTTTT.

The rearrangement links TRBV5-1 to TRBJ2-1; TRBD2 agrees at 11 bases. The V and J ends lost 1 base and 7 bases, in that order; junction bases with no gene match: 4. The V gene's germline CDR1 is SGHRS and CDR2 YFSETQ. The CDR3 loop spans 15 amino acids. This chain's CDR3 is CASSLRTSGLNEQFF. CDR3 bases: TGCGCCAGCAGCTTGCGGACTAGCGGGCTTAATGAGCAGTTCTTC. The variable domain in full, with the rest retrieved from reference TRBV5-1 and TRBJ2-1, is KAGVTQTPRYLIKTRGQQVTLSCSPISGHRSVSWYQQTPGQGLQFLFEYFSETQRNKGNFPGRFSGRQFSNSRSEMNVSTLELGDSALYLCASSLRTSGLNEQFFGPGTRLTVL.

This clonotype showed up just once. This chain links TRBV7-2 with TRBJ2-5, with 9 nucleotides matching TRBD2. The ends lost 5 bases at V and 5 bases at J; junction bases unmatched: 6. This CDR3 region has 14 residues. Per germline, CDR1 SGHTA and CDR2 FQGNSA. The CDR3 spells CASSKGLAWETQYF. CDR3 DNA: TGTGCCAGCAGCAAGGGACTAGCTTGGGAGACCCAGTACTTC.

The chain carries TRBV6-1 and TRBJ1-2, with D perhaps matching TRBD1 (6 bases). The germline V gene has CDR1 MNHNS and CDR2 SASEGT. The germline V and J ends were trimmed by 3 bases and 7 bases, with 18 bases remaining between them. The CDR3 is made up of 15 amino acids. CDR3 in amino acids: CASSDSPGHLLGYTF. DNA for the CDR3: TGTGCCAGCAGTGACTCCCCGGGACACCTCCTTGGCTACACCTTC.

This clonotype has only a few counts. The V call is TRBV7-2, the J call TRBJ2-7, with 8 bases lining up with TRBD1. The CDR3 loop spans 14 amino acids. The ends lost 5 bases at V and 4 bases at J; junction bases unmatched: 7. Germline V CDR1 and CDR2: SGHTA, FQGNSA. The DNA of the CDR3 is TGTGCCAGCAGCCCGACAGGGGTGAGGTACGAGCAGTACTTC. It yields the protein CASSPTGVRYEQYF.

The table lists this clonotype with many counts. This sequence joins TRBV2 and TRBJ1-1; no reliable D call. The CDR3 totals 13 residues. Germline CDR1 reads SNHLY; CDR2 reads FYNNEI. The V end was cut by 6 bases, the J end by 2 bases, with 10 bases between. DNA of the CDR3: TGTGCCAGCAGCGATACACTTAACACTGAAGCTTTCTTT. This translates into CASSDTLNTEAFF. Drawing the rest from reference TRBV2 and TRBJ1-1, the complete variable domain is EPEVTQTPSHQVTQMGQEVILRCVPISNHLYFYWYRQILGQKVEFLVSFYNNEISEKSEIFDDQFSVERPDGSNFTLKIRSTKLEDSAMYFCASSDTLNTEAFFGQGTRLTVV.

The rearrangement joins TRBV6-1 to TRBJ2-7; TRBD1 matches at 7 bases. V was clipped by 5 bases and J by 6 bases; unmatched bases: 4. The CDR3 runs 12 residues. The germline V gene has CDR1 MNHNS and CDR2 SASEGT. The CDR3 DNA reads TGTGCCAGCAGTAGAGGGGGCGTCGAGCAGTACTTC. It translates to CASSRGGVEQYF.

V is TRBV19 and J is TRBJ1-2, with D possibly being TRBD1 (5 bases). CDR3 length: 16 residues. Deletions cut 2 bases from V and 4 bases from J, with 17 bases between. The germline gives CDR1 LNHDA, CDR2 SQIVND (reference sequence). CDR3 nucleotide sequence: TGTGCCAGTAGTATAATGGGACGGGTCGGAGTCTATGGCTACACCTTC. Translating it yields CASSIMGRVGVYGYTF.

The rearrangement joins TRBV4-2 to TRBJ2-3, with TRBD2 identical over 9 bases. The V and J ends lost 0 bases and 6 bases, in that order; junction bases with no gene match: 13. This CDR3 comprises 18 residues. Germline V gene data show CDR1 as LGHNA and CDR2 as YNFKEQ. The CDR3 sequence is CASSQDQGLAGSVDTQYF. The CDR3 DNA reads TGTGCCAGCAGCCAAGATCAAGGCCTAGCGGGGTCTGTTGATACGCAGTATTTT.

This clonotype was seen repeatedly, ten times or more. This chain connects TRBV11-2 to TRBJ2-7; 7 bases match TRBD2. The CDR3 spans 15 residues. Trimming at V came to 2 bases and at J to 0 bases, leaving 4 bases not matched to a gene. Looked up from germline, CDR1 is SGHAT and CDR2 is FQNNGV. The CDR3 region has the DNA TGTGCCAGCAGCTTAATGGGAGGGTACTCCTACGAGCAGTACTTC. As protein: CASSLMGGYSYEQYF.

This chain connects TRBV19 to TRBJ1-1; tentatively, D is TRBD1 (5 bases). CDR1 is LNHDA, CDR2 SQIVND, per germline (reference sequence). The CDR3 has 14 residues. Trimming shortened V by 3 bases and J by 1 base, and 9 bases separated the two germline ends. CDR3 loop: CASSMGLTNTEAFF. For the CDR3, the DNA is TGTGCCAGTAGTATGGGACTCACGAACACTGAAGCTTTCTTT.

This clonotype was found many times. The chain uses TRBV2 and TRBJ2-3; 10 bases align to TRBD2. The CDR3 runs to 14 residues. Per germline, CDR1 SNHLY and CDR2 FYNNEI. V lost 9 bases and J lost 4; bases outside the gene matches: 7. The CDR3 spells CARGGTSVADTQYF. CDR3 coding DNA: TGTGCCAGGGGGGGGACTAGCGTTGCAGATACGCAGTATTTT.

This clonotype occurred many times. This rearrangement joins TRBV18 to TRBJ2-3, with D maybe TRBD2 (6 bases). The CDR3 is 13 residues long. Germline V gene lookup returns CDR1 KGHSH and CDR2 LQKENI. V was shortened by 6 bases and J by 1 base, with 8 bases between the two germline ends. The chain's CDR3 is CASSSGGTDTQYF. CDR3 bases: TGTGCCAGCTCTTCGGGGGGCACAGATACGCAGTATTTT.